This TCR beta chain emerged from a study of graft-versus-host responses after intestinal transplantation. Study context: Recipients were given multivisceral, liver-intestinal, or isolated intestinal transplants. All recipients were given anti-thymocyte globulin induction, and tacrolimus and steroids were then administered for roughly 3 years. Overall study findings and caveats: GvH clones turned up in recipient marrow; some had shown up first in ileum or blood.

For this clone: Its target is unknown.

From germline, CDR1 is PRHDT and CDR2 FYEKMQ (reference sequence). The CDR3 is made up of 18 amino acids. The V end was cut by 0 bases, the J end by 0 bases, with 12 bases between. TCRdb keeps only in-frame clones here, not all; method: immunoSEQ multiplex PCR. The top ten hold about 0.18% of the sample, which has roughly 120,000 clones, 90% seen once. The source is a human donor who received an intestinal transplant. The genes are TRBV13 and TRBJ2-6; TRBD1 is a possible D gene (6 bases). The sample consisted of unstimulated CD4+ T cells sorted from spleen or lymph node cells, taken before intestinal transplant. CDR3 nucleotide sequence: TGTGCCAGCAGCTTAGGGCAGGGGTCTTACTCTGGGGCCAACGTCCTGACTTTC. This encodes CASSLGQGSYSGANVLTF.